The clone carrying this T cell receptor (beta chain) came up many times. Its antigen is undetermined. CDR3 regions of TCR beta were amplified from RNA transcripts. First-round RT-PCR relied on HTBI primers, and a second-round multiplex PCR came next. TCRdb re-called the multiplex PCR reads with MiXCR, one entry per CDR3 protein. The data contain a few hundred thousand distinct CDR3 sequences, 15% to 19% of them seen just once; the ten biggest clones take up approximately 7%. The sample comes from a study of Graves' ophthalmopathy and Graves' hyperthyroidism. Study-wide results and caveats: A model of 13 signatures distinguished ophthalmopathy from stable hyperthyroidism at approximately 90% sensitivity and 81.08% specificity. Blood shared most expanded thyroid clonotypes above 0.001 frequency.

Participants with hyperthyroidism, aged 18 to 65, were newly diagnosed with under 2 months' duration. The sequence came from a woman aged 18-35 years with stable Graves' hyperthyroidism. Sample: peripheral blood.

Written as DNA, the CDR3 is TGTGCCATCAGTGGGGCAGAAGTTAACTATGGCTACACCTTC. Protein sequence: CAISGAEVNYGYTF. V and J are TRBV10-3 and TRBJ1-2; D uncertain. The CDR3 covers 14 residues. The V gene's germline CDR1 is ENHRY and CDR2 SYGVKD. V gave up 4 bases and J gave up 1 base, with 10 bases separating them.